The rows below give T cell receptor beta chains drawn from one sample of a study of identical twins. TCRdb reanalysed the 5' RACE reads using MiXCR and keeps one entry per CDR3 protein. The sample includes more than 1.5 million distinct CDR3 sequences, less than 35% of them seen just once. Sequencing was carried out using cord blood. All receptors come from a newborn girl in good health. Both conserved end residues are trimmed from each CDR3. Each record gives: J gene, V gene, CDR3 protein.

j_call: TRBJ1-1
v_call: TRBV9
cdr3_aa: ASSVGPFPGQGPQGTEAF

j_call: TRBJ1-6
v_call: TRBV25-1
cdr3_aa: ASSEYGAYNSPLH

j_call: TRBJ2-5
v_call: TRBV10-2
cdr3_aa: ACKRGGQETQY

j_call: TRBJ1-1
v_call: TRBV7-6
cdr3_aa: ASSRVASTEAF

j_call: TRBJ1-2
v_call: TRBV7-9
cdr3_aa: ASSPRGSDGYT

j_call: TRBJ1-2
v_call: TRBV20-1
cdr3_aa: SARGRFTGGGGYT

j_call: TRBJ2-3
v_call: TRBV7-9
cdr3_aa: ASRMRSDEADTQY

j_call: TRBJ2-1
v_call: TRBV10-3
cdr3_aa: AISAGASNNEQF

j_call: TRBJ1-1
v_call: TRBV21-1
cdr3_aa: ASSKCGRHTEAF

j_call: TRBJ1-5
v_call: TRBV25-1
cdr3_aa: ASSEWQEVQPQH

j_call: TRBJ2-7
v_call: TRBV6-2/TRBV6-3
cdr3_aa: ASGSRLAGSYEQY

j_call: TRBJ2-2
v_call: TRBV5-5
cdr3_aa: ASSLVYLPTYTGELF

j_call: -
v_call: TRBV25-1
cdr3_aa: ASSEYFGIAGLAATGELF

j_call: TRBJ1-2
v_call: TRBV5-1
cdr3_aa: ASSLRRASYGYT

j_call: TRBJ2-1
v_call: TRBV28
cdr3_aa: ASSKQGSSPRQF

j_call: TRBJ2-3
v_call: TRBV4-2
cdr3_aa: ASSLPGLVRESDTQY

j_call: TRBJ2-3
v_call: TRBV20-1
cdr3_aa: SARGASGRTDTQY

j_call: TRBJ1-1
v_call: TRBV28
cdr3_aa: ASNQGDRGLTNTEAF

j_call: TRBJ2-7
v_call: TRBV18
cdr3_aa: ASSPDTQWDQY

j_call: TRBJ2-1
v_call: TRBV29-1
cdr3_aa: SVEGGLAGELYNEQF

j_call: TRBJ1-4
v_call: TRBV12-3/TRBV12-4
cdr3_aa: ASSFDGGPNEKLF

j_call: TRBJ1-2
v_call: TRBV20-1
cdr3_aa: SARDQDRGGWVRGYT

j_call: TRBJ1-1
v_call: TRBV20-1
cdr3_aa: SARAAGGVNTEAF

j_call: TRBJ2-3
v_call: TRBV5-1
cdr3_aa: ASSLVAGALGRTDTQY

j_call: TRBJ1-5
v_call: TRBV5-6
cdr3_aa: ASSLGGARISQPQH

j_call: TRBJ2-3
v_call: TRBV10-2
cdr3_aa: ASSEGRYDTQY

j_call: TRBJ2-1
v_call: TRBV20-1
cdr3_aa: SARWDRGNNEQF

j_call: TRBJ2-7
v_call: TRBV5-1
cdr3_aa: ASSPGTGTYEQY

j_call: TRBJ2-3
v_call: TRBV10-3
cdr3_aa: AISGGPSAITDTQY

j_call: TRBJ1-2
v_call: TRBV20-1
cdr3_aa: SARDTVEVDYT

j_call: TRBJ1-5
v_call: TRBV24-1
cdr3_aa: ATSGRQGVNQPQH

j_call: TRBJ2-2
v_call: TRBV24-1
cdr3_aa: ATSDRSGGTGELF

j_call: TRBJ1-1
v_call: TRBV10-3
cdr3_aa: AISANLGNRGSDTEAF

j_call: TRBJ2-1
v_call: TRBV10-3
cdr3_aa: AISGTAGGANEQF

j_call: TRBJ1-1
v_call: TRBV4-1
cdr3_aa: ASSRVLNAEAF

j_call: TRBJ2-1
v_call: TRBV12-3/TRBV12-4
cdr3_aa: ASSFPTSGRKEQF

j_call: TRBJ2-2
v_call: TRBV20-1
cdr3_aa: SATTSGGYTGELF

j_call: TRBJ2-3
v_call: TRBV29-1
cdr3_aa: SVKQGTSTDTQY

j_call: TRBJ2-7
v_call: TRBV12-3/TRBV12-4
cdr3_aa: ATQGTGPGVQY

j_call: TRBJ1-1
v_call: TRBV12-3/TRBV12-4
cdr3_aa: ASSLFGGRWNTEAF

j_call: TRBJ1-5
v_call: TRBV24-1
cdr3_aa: ATSDNHSNQPQH

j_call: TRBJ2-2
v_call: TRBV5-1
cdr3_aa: ASSSLPGAGELF

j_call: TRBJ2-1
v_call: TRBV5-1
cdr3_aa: ASSGGGFSYNEQF

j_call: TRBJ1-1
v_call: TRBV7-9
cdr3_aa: ASSAPSGEDTEAF

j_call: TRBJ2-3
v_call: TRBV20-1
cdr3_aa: SASKAGGRWGTDTQY

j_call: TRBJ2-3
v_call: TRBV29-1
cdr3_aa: SVVRRGFADTQY

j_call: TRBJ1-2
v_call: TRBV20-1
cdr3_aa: SARADT

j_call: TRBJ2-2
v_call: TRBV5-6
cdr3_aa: ASSLVLAEYTGELF